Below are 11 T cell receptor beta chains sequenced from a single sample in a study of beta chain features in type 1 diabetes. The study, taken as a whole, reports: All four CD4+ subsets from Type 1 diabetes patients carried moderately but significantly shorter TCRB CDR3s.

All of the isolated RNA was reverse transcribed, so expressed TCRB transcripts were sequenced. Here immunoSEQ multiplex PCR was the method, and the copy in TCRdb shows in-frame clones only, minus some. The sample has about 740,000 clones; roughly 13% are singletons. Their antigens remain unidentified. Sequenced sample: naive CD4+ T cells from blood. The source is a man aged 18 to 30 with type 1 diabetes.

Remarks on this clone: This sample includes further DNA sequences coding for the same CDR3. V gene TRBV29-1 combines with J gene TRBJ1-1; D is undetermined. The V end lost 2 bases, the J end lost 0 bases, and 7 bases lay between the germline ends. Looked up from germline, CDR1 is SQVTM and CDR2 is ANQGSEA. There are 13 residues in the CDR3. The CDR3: CSVEQRMNTEAFF. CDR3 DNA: TGCAGCGTTGAACAGAGAATGAACACTGAAGCTTTCTTT.

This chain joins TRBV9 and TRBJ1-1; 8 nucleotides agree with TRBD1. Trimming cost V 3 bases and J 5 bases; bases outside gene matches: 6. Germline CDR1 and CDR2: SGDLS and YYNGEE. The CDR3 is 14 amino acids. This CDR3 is CASSGDRGGTEAFF. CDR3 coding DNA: TGTGCCAGCAGCGGAGACAGGGGAGGAACTGAAGCTTTCTTT.

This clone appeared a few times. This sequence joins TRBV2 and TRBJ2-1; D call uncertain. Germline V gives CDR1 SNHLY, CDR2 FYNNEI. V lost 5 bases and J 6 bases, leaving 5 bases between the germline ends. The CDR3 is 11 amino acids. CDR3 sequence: CASSYSNEQFF. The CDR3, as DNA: TGTGCCAGCAGTTACAGCAATGAGCAGTTCTTC.

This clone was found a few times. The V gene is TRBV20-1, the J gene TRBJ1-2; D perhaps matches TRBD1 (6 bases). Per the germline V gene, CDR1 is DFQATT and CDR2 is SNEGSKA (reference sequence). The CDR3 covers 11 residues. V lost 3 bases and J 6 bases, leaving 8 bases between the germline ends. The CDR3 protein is CSASRGHGYTF. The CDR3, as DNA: TGCAGTGCTAGCCGGGGGCATGGCTACACCTTC.

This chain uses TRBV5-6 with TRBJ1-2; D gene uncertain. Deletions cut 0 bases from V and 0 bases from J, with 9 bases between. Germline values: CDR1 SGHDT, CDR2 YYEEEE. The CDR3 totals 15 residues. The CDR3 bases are TGTGCCAGCAGCTTGGAATGGGGATCTAACTATGGCTACACCTTC. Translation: CASSLEWGSNYGYTF.

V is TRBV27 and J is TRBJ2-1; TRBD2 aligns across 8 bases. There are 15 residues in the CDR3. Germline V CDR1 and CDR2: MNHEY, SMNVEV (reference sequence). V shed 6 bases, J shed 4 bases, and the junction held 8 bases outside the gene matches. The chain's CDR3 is CASSSRGGSYNEQFF. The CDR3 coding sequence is TGTGCCAGCAGCTCCCGGGGGGGATCATACAATGAGCAGTTCTTC.

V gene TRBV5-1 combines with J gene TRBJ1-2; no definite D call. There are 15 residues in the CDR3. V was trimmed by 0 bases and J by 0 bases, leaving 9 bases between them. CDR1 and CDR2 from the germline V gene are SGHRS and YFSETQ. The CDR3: CASSLDRPTNYGYTF. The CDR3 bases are TGCGCCAGCAGCTTGGACAGACCGACTAACTATGGCTACACCTTC. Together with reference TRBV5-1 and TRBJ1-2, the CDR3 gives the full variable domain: KAGVTQTPRYLIKTRGQQVTLSCSPISGHRSVSWYQQTPGQGLQFLFEYFSETQRNKGNFPGRFSGRQFSNSRSEMNVSTLELGDSALYLCASSLDRPTNYGYTFGSGTRLTVV.

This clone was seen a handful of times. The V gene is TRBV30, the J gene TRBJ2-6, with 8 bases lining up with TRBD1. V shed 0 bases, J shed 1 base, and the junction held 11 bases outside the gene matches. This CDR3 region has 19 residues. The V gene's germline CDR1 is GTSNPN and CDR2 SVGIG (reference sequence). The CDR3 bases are TGTGCCTGGAGTGTGCCCCAGGGGGCGAGTTTTTCTGGGGCCAACGTCCTGACTTTC. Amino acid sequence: CAWSVPQGASFSGANVLTF.

The CDR3 region is CASSLDEAGEKLFF. The CDR3 region has the DNA TGTGCCAGCAGCTTAGATGAGGCCGGGGAAAAACTGTTTTTT. The chain couples TRBV7-9 to TRBJ1-4; D is uncertain. The CDR3 totals 14 residues. The V gene's germline CDR1 is SEHNR and CDR2 FQNEAQ (reference sequence). V was pared by 1 base and J by 8 bases, with 11 bases between.

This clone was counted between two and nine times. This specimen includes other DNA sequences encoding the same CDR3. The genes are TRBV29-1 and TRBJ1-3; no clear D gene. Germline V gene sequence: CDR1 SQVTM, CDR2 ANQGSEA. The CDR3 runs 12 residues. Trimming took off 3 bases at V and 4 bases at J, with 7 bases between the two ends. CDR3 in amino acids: CSVEAGGNTIYF. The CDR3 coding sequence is TGCAGCGTTGAGGCAGGAGGAAACACCATATATTTT.

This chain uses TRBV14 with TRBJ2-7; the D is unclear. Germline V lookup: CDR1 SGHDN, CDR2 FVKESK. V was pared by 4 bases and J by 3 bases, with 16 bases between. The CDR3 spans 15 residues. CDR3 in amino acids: CASSRPGGVYYEQYF. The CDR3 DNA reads TGTGCCAGCAGCCGCCCGGGTGGGGTATACTACGAGCAGTACTTC.